This entry lists 9 T cell receptor beta chains sequenced from one sample in a study of cytomegalovirus exposure and HLA in healthy donors. This table comes from immunoSEQ multiplex PCR, and its TCRdb copy is limited to in-frame clones, with some not included. The sample lists some 340,000 clones, roughly nine tenths seen once, with 1% to 1.5% in the top ten. Material for sequencing was PBMCs. These receptors were collected from a woman in her twenties or thirties in good health and CMV-seropositive.

The sample holds a few counts of this clone. The chain's CDR3 is CASSLLVAGGTDTQYF. The CDR3 coding sequence is TGTGCCAGCAGTTTATTAGTAGCGGGGGGAACAGATACGCAGTATTTT. The chain uses TRBV27 and TRBJ2-3, with 10 bases identical to TRBD2. In germline, CDR1 is MNHEY, CDR2 SMNVEV (reference sequence). Trimming removed 1 base from V and 3 bases from J; junction bases left unmatched: 4. The CDR3 sequence is 16 residues long.

The chain has TRBV9 and TRBJ2-1, with TRBD2 identical over 7 bases. CDR1 is SGDLS and CDR2 is YYNGEE in the germline V gene. The CDR3 covers 15 residues. J lost 0 bases, V lost 5 bases, and 5 bases had no gene match. CDR3 nucleotides: TGTGCCAGCAGTGCGACTAGCAGCTCCTACAATGAGCAGTTCTTC. Encoded protein: CASSATSSSYNEQFF.

CDR3 DNA: TGTGCCAGCATGGAGCGGCACACTGAAGCTTTCTTT. Translating it yields CASMERHTEAFF. The genes are TRBV2 and TRBJ1-1; unclear D gene. V was shortened by 7 bases and J by 3 bases, with 9 bases between the two germline ends. This CDR3 spans 12 amino acids. Germline CDR1 is SNHLY and CDR2 is FYNNEI. Combining the CDR3 with reference TRBV2 and TRBJ1-1 gives the whole variable domain EPEVTQTPSHQVTQMGQEVILRCVPISNHLYFYWYRQILGQKVEFLVSFYNNEISEKSEIFDDQFSVERPDGSNFTLKIRSTKLEDSAMYFCASMERHTEAFFGQGTRLTVV.

This clone was found a few times. The genes are TRBV6-6 and TRBJ2-7, with D unclear. The CDR3 has 13 amino acids. Germline CDR1 reads MNHNY; CDR2 reads SVGAGI (reference sequence). Trimming shortened V by 6 bases and J by 4 bases, and 13 bases separated the two germline ends. CDR3 sequence (DNA): TGTGCCAGCAGGGACGCAGCCCAGTACGAGCAGTACTTC. This gives the protein CASRDAAQYEQYF.

About this clone: At one of its ends the junction is not consistent with the germline gene, which may arise from a read error. The rearrangement joins TRBV2 to TRBJ1-1; tentatively, D is TRBD1 (5 bases). Germline CDR1 is SNHLY and CDR2 is FYNNEI. CDR3 length: 13 residues. The CDR3 reads CASRGRPNNEAFF. CDR3 DNA sequence: TGTGCCAGCAGGGGACGGCCGAACAATGAAGCTTTCTTT.

CDR3 sequence (DNA): TGTGCCAGCAGCCCCCAGGGGGGTAATTCACCCCTCCACTTT. Its protein is CASSPQGGNSPLHF. The rearrangement joins TRBV7-3 to TRBJ1-6; 7 positions match TRBD1. The V gene end was trimmed by 5 bases and the J gene end by 6 bases; junction bases not matched to a gene: 4. CDR1 and CDR2 from the germline V gene are SGHTA and FQGTGA. The CDR3 has 14 residues.

The V gene is TRBV2, the J gene TRBJ1-1, with a tentative D call TRBD1 (6 bases). Germline loops: CDR1 SNHLY, CDR2 FYNNEI. V was cut by 5 bases and J by 4 bases, with 11 bases left in between. This CDR3 spans 13 amino acids. The CDR3 reads CASSMTGSTEAFF. The DNA of the CDR3 is TGTGCCAGCAGTATGACAGGAAGCACTGAAGCTTTCTTT.

The rearrangement joins TRBV6-6 to TRBJ1-2; perhaps TRBD1 as D (6 bases). CDR1 is MNHNY and CDR2 is SVGAGI in the germline V gene (reference sequence). Trimming took 4 bases from V and 8 from J, leaving 14 bases between them. This CDR3 is built from 13 residues. The chain's CDR3 is CASSLGGEQGYTF. The CDR3 DNA sequence: TGTGCCAGCAGTTTAGGGGGAGAACAGGGCTACACCTTC.

J is TRBJ2-7 and V is TRBV7-3; no definite D call. Germline loops: CDR1 SGHTA, CDR2 FQGTGA. The CDR3 extends over 14 amino acids. V was pared by 2 bases and J by 6 bases, with 14 bases between. The DNA for the CDR3 is TGTGCCAGCAGCTTACCTGGGGATACAAGCGAGCAGTACTTC. This gives the protein CASSLPGDTSEQYF.